This T cell receptor (beta chain) stems from a study of T-cell memory formation after mild COVID-19. At the level of the study: TCR clusters showed largely donor specificity.

Study results and caveats: CD4/CD8 balance held among clones contracting day 15 to 85, and later expanders leaned CD4+. Among contracting clones, CD4+ were mainly CM/EM and CD8+ enriched in EMRA.

This clonotype was counted ten times or more. Its antigen is not known. One entry per CDR3 protein results from TCRdb running MiXCR on the 5' RACE reads. The data show around 25,000 distinct CDR3 sequences, 6.5% to 9% seen once. This clonotype originated in an adult woman who had mild COVID-19 (a few samples of this study predate the infection). Cell type and time point are not known. The material sequenced was PBMCs or a T cell subset sorted from them (not recorded which).

The CDR3 DNA follows: TGCGCCAGCAGTTCCACCGGGCCCTTAGCGGAGCAGTTCTTC. Translation gives CASSSTGPLAEQFF. The chain is built from TRBV5-1 and TRBJ2-1; maybe TRBD2 (5 bases). V was clipped by 5 bases and J by 10 bases, with 19 bases between them. The CDR3 runs to 14 residues. CDR1 is SGHRS and CDR2 is YFSETQ in the germline V gene. The variable domain in full, completed from reference TRBV5-1 and TRBJ2-1, reads KAGVTQTPRYLIKTRGQQVTLSCSPISGHRSVSWYQQTPGQGLQFLFEYFSETQRNKGNFPGRFSGRQFSNSRSEMNVSTLELGDSALYLCASSSTGPLAEQFFGPGTRLTVL.